These T cell receptor beta chains were read from a single sample in a study of blood T cell repertoires in COVID-19. Sequencing used immunoSEQ multiplex PCR; TCRdb keeps in-frame clones, though not all of them. The sample has fewer than 350,000 clones; around 86% are singletons. The sample consisted of peripheral blood. Source of these receptors: a man in his forties with active or convalescent COVID-19. The CDR3 runs from the conserved cysteine through the conserved F or W. Fields, in order: clone size, J gene, V gene, D gene, CDR3 DNA, CDR3 protein. The D gene is left open where the match is weak. Rows may omit the clone size; those that give it use once, few, many or a size class.

clone size: NA; J gene: TRBJ1-2; V gene: TRBV6-5; D gene: TRBD1; CDR3 DNA: TGTGCCAGCACCACAGGGGTAGGATATGGCTACACCTTC; CDR3 protein: CASTTGVGYGYTF
clone size: few; J gene: TRBJ2-5; V gene: TRBV6-5; D gene: TRBD1; CDR3 DNA: TGTGCCAGCAGTTACCGGGACAGGGGGGAGACCCAGTACTTC; CDR3 protein: CASSYRDRGETQYF
clone size: once; J gene: TRBJ2-7; V gene: TRBV28; D gene: TRBD1; CDR3 DNA: TGTGCCAGCAGTGTCTCACAGGGGAGCCACGAGCAGTACTTC; CDR3 protein: CASSVSQGSHEQYF
clone size: NA; J gene: TRBJ1-1; V gene: TRBV6-5; D gene: TRBD1; CDR3 DNA: TGTGCCAGCAGACGATCCGGGACAGGGAACACTGAAGCTTTCTTT; CDR3 protein: CASRRSGTGNTEAFF
clone size: NA; J gene: TRBJ1-2; V gene: TRBV7-2; D gene: NA; CDR3 DNA: TGTGCCAGCAGCTTAGGACAGCATCAGAGTGGCTACACCTTC; CDR3 protein: CASSLGQHQSGYTF
clone size: NA; J gene: TRBJ1-2; V gene: TRBV15; D gene: TRBD1; CDR3 DNA: TGTGCCACGGGACAGCCGAATAGCCCGAAAAACTATGGCTACACCTTC; CDR3 protein: CATGQPNSPKNYGYTF
clone size: once; J gene: TRBJ1-1; V gene: TRBV5-1; D gene: NA; CDR3 DNA: TGCGCCAGCAGCTTCATCGGGAACACTGAAGCTTTCTTT; CDR3 protein: CASSFIGNTEAFF
clone size: once; J gene: TRBJ1-1; V gene: TRBV2; D gene: TRBD1; CDR3 DNA: TGTGCCAGCCTTCTGTCAAACAGGGGCGACGCTTTCTTT; CDR3 protein: CASLLSNRGDAFF
clone size: NA; J gene: TRBJ2-2; V gene: TRBV11-2; D gene: NA; CDR3 DNA: TGTGCCAGCAGCTTAGAAGGGGTATGGACCGGGGAGCTGTTTTTT; CDR3 protein: CASSLEGVWTGELFF
clone size: NA; J gene: TRBJ2-7; V gene: TRBV11-3; D gene: NA; CDR3 DNA: TGTGCCAGCAGCTTATCGGGAGCCCCCGAGCAGTACTTC; CDR3 protein: CASSLSGAPEQYF
clone size: once; J gene: TRBJ2-5; V gene: TRBV9; D gene: NA; CDR3 DNA: TGTGCCAGCAGCGTAGACATGCTGAAGACCCAGTACTTC; CDR3 protein: CASSVDMLKTQYF
clone size: few; J gene: TRBJ2-3; V gene: TRBV2; D gene: NA; CDR3 DNA: TGTGCCAGCAGTGAACTGGATACGCAGTATTTT; CDR3 protein: CASSELDTQYF
clone size: NA; J gene: TRBJ2-7; V gene: TRBV10-3; D gene: NA; CDR3 DNA: TGTGCCATCAGTGAGAAAAGTGGAAAGGGAGCGGACAGAACCTACGAGCAGTACTTC; CDR3 protein: CAISEKSGKGADRTYEQYF
clone size: once; J gene: TRBJ2-7; V gene: TRBV11-2; D gene: NA; CDR3 DNA: TGTGCCAGCAGCCGTACGGTCACCGAGCAGTACTTC; CDR3 protein: CASSRTVTEQYF
clone size: NA; J gene: TRBJ2-1; V gene: TRBV3-1/TRBV3-2; D gene: TRBD2; CDR3 DNA: TGTGCCAGCAGCCTAGGGAGGGCGGACAATGAGCAGTTCTTC; CDR3 protein: CASSLGRADNEQFF
clone size: NA; J gene: TRBJ2-5; V gene: TRBV5-4; D gene: NA; CDR3 DNA: TGTGCCAGCAGCGGACGAAGTGGGGGGATCGAGACCCAGTACTTC; CDR3 protein: CASSGRSGGIETQYF